The TCR beta chain under discussion was sequenced for a study of response to subunit inactivated influenza vaccine. Broader study findings: The authors proposed limited new T cell recruitment per seasonal influenza vaccination.

Between the trimmed V and J ends, which lost 7 bases and 5 bases, there was a span of 12 bases. This CDR3 comprises 13 residues. Germline V gene sequence: CDR1 MNHEY, CDR2 SMNVEV (reference sequence). One entry per CDR3 protein, called by TCRdb with MiXCR from the RT-PCR reads. Of 530,000 or so distinct CDR3 sequences detected, about 25% appear once; the ten largest clones hold approximately 1.9%. This clonotype has just a few counts. Its antigen remains unknown. This clonotype originated in a man in his forties or fifties who received an inactivated influenza vaccine. The specimen comprised CD4+ T cells sorted from PBMCs, sampled 5 days after vaccination. The rearrangement joins TRBV27 to TRBJ2-1; D is undetermined. The DNA of the CDR3 is TGTGCCAGCAAGTCAGCTACCCACAATGAGCAGTTCTTC. This encodes CASKSATHNEQFF.